Included here is one TCR beta chain sequence, with context. Its antigen is not identified. Libraries were prepared by immunoSEQ multiplex PCR; TCRdb keeps only in-frame clonotypes and omits some of them. The profile shows about 2.3 million clones, just over 90% of them singletons. This record comes from a study of shared clonotypes between healthy human individuals. General observations from the study: When compared with the clonotypes that were shared by all four sorted-subset donors, the non-shared clonotypes turned out to have lower generation probabilities.

The sequence came from a man between 18 and 29 years old in good health. Some clones in this sample may be carry-over from other donors' samples. Sequences were obtained from naive CD4+ T cells from PBMCs. Regarding subset: CD45RA+ positively selected.

The CDR3 is CSVVRLAVYNEQFF. The CDR3 region has the DNA TGCAGCGTTGTAAGGCTAGCGGTCTACAATGAGCAGTTCTTC. The chain is built from TRBV29-1 and TRBJ2-1, with 7 bases aligning to TRBD2. CDR1 is SQVTM and CDR2 is ANQGSEA in the germline V gene. This CDR3 has 14 residues. With V trimmed by 4 bases and J by 3 bases, 6 bases remained unmatched.